The T cell receptor (beta chain) under discussion was sequenced for a study of CD8+CD57+ T cells in acquired aplastic anemia. About the research overall: Mean DNA quantity obtained from sorted CD4+ and CD8+ cells was 2.5 to 4 ug.

Genomic DNA provided the template from which TCR beta VDJ and CDR3 profiles were obtained. TCRdb redid the calling of the reads with MiXCR, one entry per CDR3 protein. Among hundreds of thousands of distinct CDR3 sequences listed, about a third were seen once. Many counts were recorded for this clonotype. Its antigen is not identified. Study results and limitations: The same twenty-nine CD8+ CDR3 sequences occurred in patients and in controls.

Patients chosen for sequencing had CD8+CD57+ cells that had expanded, as shown by flow cytometry. Each of the patients presented with severe acquired aplastic anemia. The blood sampling took place in patients who had so far received no therapy. This receptor was obtained from a human donor with aplastic anemia. Sequenced material: sorted CD4+, CD8+, or CD8+CD57+ T cells (not recorded which) from PBMCs.

CDR3 loop: CASSRDRDNYGYTF. The CDR3 DNA follows: TGTGCCAGCAGTCGGGACAGGGACAACTATGGCTACACCTTC. The V call is TRBV7-2, the J call TRBJ1-2, with 9 bases identical to TRBD1. Germline values: CDR1 SGHTA, CDR2 FQGNSA. V was clipped by 6 bases and J by 2 bases; unmatched bases: 4. This CDR3 is 14 amino acids long.